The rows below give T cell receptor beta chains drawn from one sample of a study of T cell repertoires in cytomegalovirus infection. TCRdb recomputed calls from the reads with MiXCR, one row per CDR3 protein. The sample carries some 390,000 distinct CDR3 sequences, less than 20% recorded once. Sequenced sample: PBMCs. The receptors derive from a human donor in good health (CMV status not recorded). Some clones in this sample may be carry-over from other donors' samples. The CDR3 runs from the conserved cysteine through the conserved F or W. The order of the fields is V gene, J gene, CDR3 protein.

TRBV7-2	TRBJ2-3	CASSSTPLATQYF
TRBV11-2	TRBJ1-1	CASSWDRVTEAFF
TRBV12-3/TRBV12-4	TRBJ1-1	CASSNQGTSEAFF
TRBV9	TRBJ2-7	CASIMGTYPYEQYF
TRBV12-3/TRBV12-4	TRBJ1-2	CASSLLGRNYGYTF
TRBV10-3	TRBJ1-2	CAISESWPQGAYGYTF
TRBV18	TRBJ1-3	CASSPPGQATGNTIYF
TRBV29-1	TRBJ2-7	CSVVLAGGSEQYF
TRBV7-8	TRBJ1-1	CASSSFYKGTEAFF
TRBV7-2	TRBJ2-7	CASSLAPVTYEQYF
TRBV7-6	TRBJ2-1	CASSPRRGIYNEQFF
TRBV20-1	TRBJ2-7	CSARGHRDYEQYF
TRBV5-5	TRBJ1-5	CASSPGQDSNQPQHF
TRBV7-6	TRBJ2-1	CASSQRELSNEQFF
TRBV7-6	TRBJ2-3	CASRSQMGGGTDTQYF
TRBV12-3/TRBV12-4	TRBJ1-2	CASSFSGIYGYTF
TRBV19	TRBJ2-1	CASSSNRGVVNEQFF
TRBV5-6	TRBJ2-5	CASSMYIQETQYF
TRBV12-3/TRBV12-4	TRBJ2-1	CASSSSSKVQFF
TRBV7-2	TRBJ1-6	CASSPRPGRGNSPLHF
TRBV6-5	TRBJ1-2	CASSYLRDRDRGVGYTF
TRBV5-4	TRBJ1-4	CASSLAGTNEKLFF
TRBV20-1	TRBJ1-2	CSASKETDNYGYTF
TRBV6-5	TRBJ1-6	CASSPLGIGSPLHF
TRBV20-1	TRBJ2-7	CSASGLRASYEQYF
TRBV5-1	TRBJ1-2	CASSRTVSNYGYTF
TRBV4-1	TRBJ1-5	CASSQGRTGQNYQPQHF
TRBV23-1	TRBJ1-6	CASSQSDPYNSPLHF
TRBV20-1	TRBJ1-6	CSAAALGNSPLHF
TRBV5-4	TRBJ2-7	CASSVDRTYEQYF
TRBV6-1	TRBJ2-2	CASSFQGVGTGELFF
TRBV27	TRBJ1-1	CASSFLSGNTEAFF
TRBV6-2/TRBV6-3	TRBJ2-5	CASRRWSGPSQETQYF
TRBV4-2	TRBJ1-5	CASSQSSPVQPQHF